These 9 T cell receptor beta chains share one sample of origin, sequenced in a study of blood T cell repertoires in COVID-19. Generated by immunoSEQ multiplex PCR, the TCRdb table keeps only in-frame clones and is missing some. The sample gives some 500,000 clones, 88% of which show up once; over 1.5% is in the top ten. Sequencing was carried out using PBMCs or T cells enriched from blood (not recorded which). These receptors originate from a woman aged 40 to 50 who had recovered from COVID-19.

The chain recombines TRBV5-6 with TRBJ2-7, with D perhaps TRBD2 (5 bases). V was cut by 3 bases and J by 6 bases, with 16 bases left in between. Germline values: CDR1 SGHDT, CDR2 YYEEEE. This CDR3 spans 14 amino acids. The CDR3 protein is CASSWRSSLGEQYF. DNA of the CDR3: TGTGCCAGCAGCTGGAGGTCGAGTTTGGGCGAGCAGTACTTC.

The CDR3 DNA is TGCGCCAGCAGCTTGGTCCAGCAGGGGGCAGGTTGGCAAGAGACCCAGTACTTC. Protein product: CASSLVQQGAGWQETQYF. The chain has TRBV5-1 and TRBJ2-5, with TRBD1 matching over 8 bases. Unmatched junction bases numbered 12, after V lost 0 bases and J lost 2 bases. The CDR3 is 18 residues long. CDR1 and CDR2 from the germline V gene are SGHRS and YFSETQ.

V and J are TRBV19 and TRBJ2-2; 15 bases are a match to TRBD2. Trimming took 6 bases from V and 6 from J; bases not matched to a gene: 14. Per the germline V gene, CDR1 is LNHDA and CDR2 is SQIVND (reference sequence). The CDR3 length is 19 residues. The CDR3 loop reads CASRTPWGLAGGRAGELFF. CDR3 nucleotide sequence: TGTGCCAGTAGAACGCCATGGGGACTAGCGGGAGGTCGTGCCGGGGAGCTGTTTTTT.

CDR3 protein: CASSLGGSSNQPQHF. The CDR3 DNA is TGTGCCAGCAGCTTGGGGGGATCGAGCAATCAGCCCCAGCATTTT. V usage is TRBV7-9 and J usage is TRBJ1-5, with TRBD1 as a possible D gene (5 bases). Trimming took off 3 bases at V and 1 base at J, with 10 bases between the two ends. The CDR3 extends over 15 amino acids. Germline V CDR1 and CDR2: SEHNR, FQNEAQ (reference sequence).

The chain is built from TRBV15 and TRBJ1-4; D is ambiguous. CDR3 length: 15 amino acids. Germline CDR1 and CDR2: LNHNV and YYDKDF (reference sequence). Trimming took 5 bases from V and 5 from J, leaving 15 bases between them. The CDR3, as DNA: TGTGCCACCAGCTCTCAAACGGCCGGGAATGAAAAACTGTTTTTT. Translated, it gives CATSSQTAGNEKLFF.

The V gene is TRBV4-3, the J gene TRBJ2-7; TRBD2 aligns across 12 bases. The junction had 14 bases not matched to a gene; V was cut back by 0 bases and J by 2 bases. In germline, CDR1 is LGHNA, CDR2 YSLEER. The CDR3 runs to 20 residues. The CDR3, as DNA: TGCGCCAGCAGCCAAGAAATGACTAGCGGGAGTATGGGGGCGGCCTACGAGCAGTACTTC. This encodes CASSQEMTSGSMGAAYEQYF.

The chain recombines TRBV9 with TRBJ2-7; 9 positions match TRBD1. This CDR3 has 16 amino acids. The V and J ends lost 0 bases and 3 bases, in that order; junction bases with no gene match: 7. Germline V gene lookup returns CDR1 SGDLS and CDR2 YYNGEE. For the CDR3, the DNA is TGTGCCAGCAGCGTAGATACCGGGACAGGGATCTACGAGCAGTACTTC. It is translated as CASSVDTGTGIYEQYF.

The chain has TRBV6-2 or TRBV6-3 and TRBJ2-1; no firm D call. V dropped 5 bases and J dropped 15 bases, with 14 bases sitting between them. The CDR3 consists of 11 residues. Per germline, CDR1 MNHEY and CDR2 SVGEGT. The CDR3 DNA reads TGTGCCAGCAGTCACACAGAGAACCGGTTCTTC. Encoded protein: CASSHTENRFF.

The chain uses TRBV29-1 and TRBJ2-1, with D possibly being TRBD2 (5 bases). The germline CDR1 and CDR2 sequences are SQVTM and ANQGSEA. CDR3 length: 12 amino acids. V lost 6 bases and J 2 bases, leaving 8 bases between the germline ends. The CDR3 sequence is CSVATTYNEQFF. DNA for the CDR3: TGCAGCGTCGCGACTACCTACAATGAGCAGTTCTTC.